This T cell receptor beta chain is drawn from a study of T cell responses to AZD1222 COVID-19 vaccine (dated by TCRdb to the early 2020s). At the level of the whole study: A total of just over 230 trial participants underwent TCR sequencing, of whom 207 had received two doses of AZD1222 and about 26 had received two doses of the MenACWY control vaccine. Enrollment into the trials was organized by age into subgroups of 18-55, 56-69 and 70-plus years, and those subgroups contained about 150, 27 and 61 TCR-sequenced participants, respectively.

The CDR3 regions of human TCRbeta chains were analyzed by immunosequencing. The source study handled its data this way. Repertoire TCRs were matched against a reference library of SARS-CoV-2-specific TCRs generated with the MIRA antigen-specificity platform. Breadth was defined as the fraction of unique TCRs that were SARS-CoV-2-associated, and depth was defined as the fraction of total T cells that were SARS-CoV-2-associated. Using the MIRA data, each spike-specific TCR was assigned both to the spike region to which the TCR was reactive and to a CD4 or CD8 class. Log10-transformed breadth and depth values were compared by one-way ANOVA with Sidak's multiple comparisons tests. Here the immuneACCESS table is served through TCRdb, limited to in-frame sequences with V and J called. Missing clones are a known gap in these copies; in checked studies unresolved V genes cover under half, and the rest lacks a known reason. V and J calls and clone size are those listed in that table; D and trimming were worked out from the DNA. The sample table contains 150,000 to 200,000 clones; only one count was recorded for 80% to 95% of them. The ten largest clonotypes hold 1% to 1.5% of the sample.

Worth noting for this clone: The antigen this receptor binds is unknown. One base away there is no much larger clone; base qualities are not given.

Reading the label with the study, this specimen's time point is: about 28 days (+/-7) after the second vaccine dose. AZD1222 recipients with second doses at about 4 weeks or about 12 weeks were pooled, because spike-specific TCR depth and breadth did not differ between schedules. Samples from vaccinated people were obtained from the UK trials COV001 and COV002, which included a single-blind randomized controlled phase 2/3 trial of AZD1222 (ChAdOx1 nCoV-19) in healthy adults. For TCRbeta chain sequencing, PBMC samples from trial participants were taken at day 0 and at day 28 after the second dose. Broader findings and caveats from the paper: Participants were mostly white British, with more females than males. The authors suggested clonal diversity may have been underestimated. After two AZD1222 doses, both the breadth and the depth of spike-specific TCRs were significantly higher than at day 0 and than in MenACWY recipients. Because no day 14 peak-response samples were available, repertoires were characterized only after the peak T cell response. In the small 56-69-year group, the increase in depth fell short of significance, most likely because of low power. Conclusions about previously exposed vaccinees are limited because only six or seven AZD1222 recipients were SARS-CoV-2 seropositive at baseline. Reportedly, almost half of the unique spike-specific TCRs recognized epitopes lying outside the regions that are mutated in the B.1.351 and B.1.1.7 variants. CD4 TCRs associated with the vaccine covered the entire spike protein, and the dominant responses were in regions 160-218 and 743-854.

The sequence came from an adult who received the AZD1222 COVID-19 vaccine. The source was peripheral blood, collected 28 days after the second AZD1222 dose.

The DNA sequence is given as TGTGCCAGCAGCCCTCACACAGGGGCCACTGAAGCTTTCTTT. Translated, it gives CASSPHTGATEAFF. This chain is built from TRBV5-8 and TRBJ1-1; 7 middle bases align to TRBD1. The CDR3 starts with the cysteine, ends with the phenylalanine, and has 14 residues. The kept DNA is CDR3 alone, 42 bases in frame from the first base. CDR1 and CDR2 are read off the germline V gene as SGHTS and YDEGEE. Clipping removes 4 bases from V and 4 bases from J, with 7 as the unmatched junction base count.